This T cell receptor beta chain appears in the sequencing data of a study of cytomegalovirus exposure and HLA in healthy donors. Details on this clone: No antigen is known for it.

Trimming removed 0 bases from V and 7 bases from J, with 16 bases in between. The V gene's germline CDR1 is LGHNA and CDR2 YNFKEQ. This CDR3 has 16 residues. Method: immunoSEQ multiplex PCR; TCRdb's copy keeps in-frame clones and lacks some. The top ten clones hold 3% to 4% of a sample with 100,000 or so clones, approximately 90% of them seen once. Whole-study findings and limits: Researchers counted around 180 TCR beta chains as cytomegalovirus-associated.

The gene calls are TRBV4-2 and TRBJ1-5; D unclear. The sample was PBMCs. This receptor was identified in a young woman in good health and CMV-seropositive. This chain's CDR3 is CASSQDESGGGQPQHF. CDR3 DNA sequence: TGTGCCAGCAGCCAAGATGAATCGGGCGGAGGACAGCCCCAGCATTTT.